Reported below is one T cell receptor beta chain. The antigen is undetermined. These data originate in a study of graft-versus-host responses after intestinal transplantation. Study-wide background: Anti-thymocyte globulin served as induction for all recipients, who then took tacrolimus and steroids for approximately 3 years.

Unmatched junction bases numbered 8, after V lost 4 bases and J lost 3 bases. Germline V gene data show CDR1 as LNHDA and CDR2 as SQIVND (reference sequence). CDR3 length equals 17 residues. Profiled with immunoSEQ multiplex PCR; TCRdb holds only in-frame clones, not every one. The data show some 55,000 clones, with around 90% seen just once and approximately 5% held by the top ten. Study-level results: Allograft clonal ratios (graft-versus-host to host-versus-graft) were high in patients who had graft-donor T cell macrochimerism.

The sequence came from a human patient who received an intestinal transplant, so some T cells may come from the graft donor. The chain links TRBV19 to TRBJ1-6, with 8 bases matching TRBD1. The source material was PBMCs, sampled approximately 97 weeks after intestinal transplant. The CDR3 protein is CASSTDDRGVYNSPLHF. In DNA form, the CDR3 reads TGTGCCAGTAGTACCGACGACAGGGGCGTCTATAATTCACCCCTCCACTTT.